The rows below give T cell receptor beta chains drawn from one sample of a study of shared clonotypes between healthy human individuals. The table came from immunoSEQ multiplex PCR; TCRdb's copy has only in-frame clones and leaves some out. In the table there are 2 million to 2.5 million clones, about 95% of which are singletons. Material for sequencing was naive CD8+ T cells sorted from blood. These receptors came from a man aged 18 to 30 in good health. CDR3s include the opening cysteine and the closing phenylalanine or tryptophan. D genes are given only for firm matches. Size is omitted from some rows. Given values are once, few, many or a class for expanded clones.

d_gene | j_gene | abundance | v_gene | len | CDR3nt | CDR3aa
TRBD1 | TRBJ2-7 | - | TRBV27 | 14 | TGTGCCAGCAGTTTGTGGACAGGGCACTACGAGCAGTACTTC | CASSLWTGHYEQYF
- | TRBJ1-1 | - | TRBV7-9 | 12 | TGTGCCAGCACTGACTTCGTGAGGGGGGCTTTCTTT | CASTDFVRGAFF
- | TRBJ2-1 | - | TRBV27 | 16 | TGTGCCAGCAGTTCGGTATACAGTAACTCCTACAATGAGCAGTTCTTC | CASSSVYSNSYNEQFF
- | TRBJ2-7 | - | TRBV4-1 | 14 | TGCGCCAGCAGCCCTGGTGAAGGGACATACGAGCAGTACTTC | CASSPGEGTYEQYF
TRBD1 | TRBJ1-1 | - | TRBV19 | 16 | TGTGCCAGTACCATAATAATGGGACAGCCGAACACTGAAGCTTTCTTT | CASTIIMGQPNTEAFF
- | TRBJ2-1 | - | TRBV6-5 | 14 | TGTGCCAGCAGTTACCTTAAAGTAGGCAATGAGCAGTTCTTC | CASSYLKVGNEQFF
TRBD2 | TRBJ2-1 | - | TRBV6-1 | 15 | TGTGCCAGCAGTATGGAAGCGGGGTTAGGGAATGAGCAGTTCTTC | CASSMEAGLGNEQFF
- | TRBJ1-6 | - | TRBV6-1 | 15 | TGTGCCAGCAGTGAAGCCCAGGGACCCCGGTCACCCCTCCACTTT | CASSEAQGPRSPLHF
- | TRBJ2-7 | - | TRBV28 | 13 | TGTGCCAGCACCTTGATGGGTGCCTACGAGCAGTACTTC | CASTLMGAYEQYF
- | TRBJ1-1 | - | TRBV7-2 | 19 | TGTGCCAGCAGCTTAGATGATTGGATAGGGGTTGGTCCGGGGACTCAAGCTTTCTTT | CASSLDDWIGVGPGTQAFF
- | TRBJ2-1 | - | TRBV29-1 | 12 | TGCAGCGTTGTAGGTGCTGGACATGAGCAGTTCTTC | CSVVGAGHEQFF
- | TRBJ1-1 | - | TRBV29-1 | 10 | TGCAGCGTTGGGTGGACTGAAGCTTTCTTT | CSVGWTEAFF
- | TRBJ2-2 | - | TRBV5-6 | 17 | TGTGCCAGCAGTACCTCCCAGAGCGTACCGAACACCGGGGAGCTGTTTTTT | CASSTSQSVPNTGELFF
- | TRBJ2-1 | - | TRBV5-4 | 12 | TGTGCCAGCAGCTTGGCACAGGACAGGCAGTTCTTC | CASSLAQDRQFF
- | TRBJ2-5 | - | TRBV18 | 16 | TGTGCCAGCTCACCGACAGCGGCAGGGCTTCAAGAGACCCAGTACTTC | CASSPTAAGLQETQYF
- | TRBJ1-6 | - | TRBV7-9 | 15 | TGTGCCAGCAGCTTAATCAGCGGGTCCAATTCACCCCTCCACTTT | CASSLISGSNSPLHF
- | TRBJ1-1 | - | TRBV29-1 | 10 | TGCAGCGTTGATGGGGCTGAAGCTTTCTTT | CSVDGAEAFF
TRBD2 | TRBJ2-7 | - | TRBV5-1 | 18 | TGCGCCAGCAGCCTCGTTGGCGGCGGGGGAGCTTTCTCCTACGAGCAGTACTTC | CASSLVGGGGAFSYEQYF
TRBD2 | TRBJ2-7 | - | TRBV5-4 | 14 | TGTGCCAGCAGCTTGGAGACTAGCGTCTACGAGCAGTACTTC | CASSLETSVYEQYF
- | TRBJ2-3 | - | TRBV7-2 | 18 | TGTGCCAGCAGCTCACCGATCTCGGGGGCCCCTAGCACAGATACGCAGTATTTT | CASSSPISGAPSTDTQYF
TRBD2 | TRBJ2-1 | once | TRBV7-6 | 17 | TGTGCCAGCAGCCCCGCCGGGACTAGCGGTGCCTACAATGAGCAGTTCTTC | CASSPAGTSGAYNEQFF
- | TRBJ2-7 | - | TRBV28 | 14 | TGTGCCAGCAGTCCCACAGGGTTTCTGGGCGAGCAGTACTTC | CASSPTGFLGEQYF
TRBD2 | TRBJ2-7 | once | TRBV27 | 15 | TGTGCCAGCAGTCCCTCAGGACTAGCGGGAGACGAGCAGTACTTC | CASSPSGLAGDEQYF
- | TRBJ2-3 | - | TRBV10-3 | 17 | TGTGCCATCAGTGAGTGGATCCTAGCGCAAAGCACAGATACGCAGTATTTT | CAISEWILAQSTDTQYF
- | TRBJ1-6 | - | TRBV2 | 16 | TGTGCCAGCAGTGAAGCGAGGGATTTCCATAATTCACCCCTCCACTTT | CASSEARDFHNSPLHF
TRBD1 | TRBJ2-7 | - | TRBV15 | 15 | TGTGCCACCAGCCCCGCCGGGACAGGGTGGTACGAGCAGTACTTC | CATSPAGTGWYEQYF
- | TRBJ1-1 | - | TRBV30 | 11 | TGTGCCTGGAGTGTAGTATCTGAAGCTTTCTTT | CAWSVVSEAFF
- | TRBJ1-2 | - | TRBV7-8 | 14 | TGTGCCAGCAGCTTAGCGGTGACTAACTATGGCTACACCTTC | CASSLAVTNYGYTF
- | TRBJ1-5 | - | TRBV19 | 13 | TGTGCCAGTAGTATAGTGCGGGAGCAGCCCCAGCATTTT | CASSIVREQPQHF
- | TRBJ1-1 | - | TRBV19 | 15 | TGTGCCAGTAGTATAGATTTTACCGTGAACACTGAAGCTTTCTTT | CASSIDFTVNTEAFF
- | TRBJ1-5 | - | TRBV19 | 13 | TGTGCCAGTAGTGTAGTTGACAGTCAGCCCCAGCATTTT | CASSVVDSQPQHF
- | TRBJ2-7 | - | TRBV7-2 | 15 | TGTGCCAGCAGCTTAGATTACCAATCAACATACGAGCAGTACTTC | CASSLDYQSTYEQYF
- | TRBJ2-7 | - | TRBV7-2 | 12 | TGTGCCAGCAGCTTAATAGGGGGTGAGCAGTACTTC | CASSLIGGEQYF
- | TRBJ1-2 | - | TRBV11-2 | 15 | TGTGCCAGCAGCCCCCCGGAGGGGCCCTTCTATGGCTACACCTTC | CASSPPEGPFYGYTF
- | TRBJ1-4 | - | TRBV4-1 | 15 | TGCGCCAGCAGCCAAGATGAGGGTGTGGCTGAAAAACTGTTTTTT | CASSQDEGVAEKLFF